This TCR beta chain was sequenced during a study of shared clonotypes between healthy human individuals (dated by TCRdb to about 2020). The study in broad terms: A few men and two women, aged 18 to 49 years, made up the cohort. Per donor, three plates each were used for CD4 naive and CD4 memory, two for CD8 naive, and one for CD8 memory. The study deeply sequenced blood TCR repertoires of 5 or 6 healthy adults to estimate repertoire size and the extent of clonotype sharing between individuals. To increase sequencing depth and limit assay-specific biases, different laboratories used diverse techniques to prepare libraries and sequence TCR repertoires. Leukapheresis yielded between about 0.85 and 9 billion PBMCs per donor.

The study at large found these results: Pairwise subsampling led to the expectation that sequencing depth would affect the degree of clonotype sharing among donors. Incomplete sequencing was indicated by rarefaction of sorted-subset datasets, despite the large sequencing depth. Naive subsets generally had larger estimated clonotype richness than memory subsets did. Higher generation probabilities were observed for clonotypes shared by all four sorted-subset donors than for non-shared clonotypes. Because the study included a small number of donors, the genetic and exposure-history diversity represented was limited. Sampling was restricted to blood, and TCR repertoires in tissues likely differ from the TCR repertoires found in blood. Across a handful of donors, approximately 4.9% of naive CD4, roughly 3.3% of naive CD8, 2.3% of memory CD4, and approximately 0.4% of memory CD8 clonotypes were shared.

Using the deep immunoSEQ assay, multiplex PCR amplified TCR CDR3 regions from genomic DNA. Genomic DNA extracted from each cell subset was distributed evenly over all wells of several immunoSEQ 96-well plates, and each plate served as one replicate. For sorted subsets, about 200 ng genomic DNA, equal to some 30,000 T cell genomes, was loaded into each replicate PCR. The purified libraries were quantified using a Qubit 3.0 fluorometer, sized with a Bioanalyzer 2100, and then quantified again using the KAPA Library Quantification kit. Every immunoSEQ 96-well plate was sequenced on a dedicated single-read 150-cycle Illumina NextSeq 550 flow cell. Per the original workflow: Because the immunoSEQ output included only junctional sequences and no quality scores, the filtering could not be the same as the filtering used for full-length reads. To assign V/J genes and CDR3, sequences were annotated against IMGT germline references using PyIR, a Python wrapper for IgBLAST v1.9. Reads were removed for weak V/J assignments (E-value above 1e-6), missing CDR3, stop codons, out-of-frame junctions, or ambiguous translated residues. A V3J clonotype was defined by an identical inferred V gene, J gene, and CDR3 amino acid sequence. To compute the percentage overlap between repertoires, the number of shared unique clonotypes was divided by the size of the smaller repertoire. Repertoire richness was assessed with RTK rarefaction, the Chao1 estimator, and Recon v2.1 estimates of unobserved clonotypes. Generation probabilities were computed with OLGA for all TCRbeta clonotypes obtained by the gDNA method from a few donors. TCRdb limited this immuneACCESS table to in-frame rearrangements with V and J called. A share of clones is missing; checked studies link under half to unresolved V genes, and the rest is unexplained. The DNA was the basis for D and trimming; V, J and clone size are from that table. The table for this sample lists hundreds of thousands of clones; around 96% of them were counted only once. Together, the top ten hold approximately 0.12% of the sample.

Comments on this clone: Its antigen is unknown. No quality values exist for individual bases; no much larger clone is one base distant.

CD8 naive samples were CD45RO-negative cells positively selected for CCR7, giving a CD45RA+CCR7+ population that excluded TemRA cells. The donors were healthy, HIV-negative adults with no recently reported acute infections or vaccinations. Every donor was a Caucasian adult living in Nashville, Tennessee, USA. Blood was collected by leukapheresis, and PBMCs were isolated by Ficoll-Histopaque density gradient centrifugation and then cryopreserved in liquid nitrogen vapor phase. Analytical flow cytometry was used to check the purity and quantity of each magnetically sorted T cell population. Each sorted fraction had its genomic DNA isolated and then quantified by UV absorbance on a Nanodrop 2000c. In the germline V gene (reference sequence), CDR1 corresponds to GTSNPN and CDR2 to SVGIG. The CDR3 measures 10 amino acids from cysteine to phenylalanine. The read is trimmed to its CDR3 DNA, 30 bases read in frame from base 1.

The material sequenced was naive CD8+ T cells sorted from blood. In the paper's terms, the cell subset or site label means: CD45RA+CCR7+. This chain joins TRBV30 to TRBJ2-5; no confident D gene assignment can be made. The J call may be incorrect, as the DNA end agrees better with TRBJ2-7. The sequence came from a woman aged 30 to 39 in good health. The DNA sequence is as follows: TGTGCCCTGGAGACGACCGAGCAGTACTTC. This encodes CALETTEQYF.